The rows below give T cell receptor beta chains drawn from one sample of a study of control samples from healthy donors and cancer patients. Produced via immunoSEQ multiplex PCR; TCRdb's table is partial and in-frame only. Of approximately 130,000 clones in the sample, around 87% are singletons; the top ten hold more than 6.5%. The sample consisted of blood. The receptors were sampled from a man in his forties in good health. Each CDR3 is given with its conserved first and last residue. A D gene is named only where the DNA matches it firmly. Clone size is shown for a subset of rows, as once, few, many or a class of expanded clone.

-,TRBJ1-2,-,13,TRBV5-1,CASSLGPGYGYTF,TGCGCCAGCAGCTTGGGGCCTGGCTATGGCTACACCTTC
few,TRBJ1-1,TRBD1,12,TRBV29-1,CSGQGGSSEAFF,TGCAGCGGACAGGGAGGTTCAAGTGAAGCTTTCTTT
-,TRBJ2-5,TRBD1,14,TRBV10-3,CAISETGGEETQYF,TGTGCCATCAGTGAGACAGGGGGTGAAGAGACCCAGTACTTC
-,TRBJ1-5,-,13,TRBV12-3/TRBV12-4,CASSRQVNQPQHF,TGTGCCAGCAGCCGACAGGTGAATCAGCCCCAGCATTTT
few,TRBJ1-1,-,14,TRBV9,CASSVSGLNTEAFF,TGTGCCAGCAGCGTTTCGGGATTGAACACTGAAGCTTTCTTT
-,TRBJ1-4,TRBD1,18,TRBV7-6,CASSLFRTGQMTNEKLFF,TGTGCCAGCAGCTTATTCCGGACAGGGCAGATGACTAATGAAAAACTGTTTTTT
-,TRBJ1-2,-,15,TRBV3-1/TRBV3-2,CASSQRPQENYGYTF,TGTGCCAGCAGCCAACGACCCCAGGAAAACTATGGCTACACCTTC
-,TRBJ2-5,-,14,TRBV5-1,CASSWTVFKETQYF,TGCGCCAGCAGCTGGACAGTTTTTAAGGAGACCCAGTACTTC
-,TRBJ1-2,TRBD1,16,TRBV11-2,CASSLDPGQRNYGYTF,TGTGCCAGCAGCTTAGATCCGGGACAGAGAAACTATGGCTACACCTTC
-,TRBJ2-1,-,15,TRBV6-2/TRBV6-3,CASSYRGPSYNEQFF,TGTGCCAGCAGTTACCGGGGGCCCTCCTACAATGAGCAGTTCTTC
-,TRBJ2-1,TRBD2,15,TRBV19,CASSPGLPLVHEQFF,TGTGCCAGTAGCCCGGGACTACCCCTCGTGCATGAGCAGTTCTTC
-,TRBJ2-7,TRBD1,14,TRBV11-3,CASSLGQSLSKQYF,TGTGCCAGCAGCTTGGGACAGAGCCTTAGCAAGCAGTACTTC
-,TRBJ2-5,TRBD1,17,TRBV7-8,CASSSRTGTLLQETQYF,TGTGCCAGCAGCTCGCGGACAGGGACCCTGCTACAAGAGACCCAGTACTTC